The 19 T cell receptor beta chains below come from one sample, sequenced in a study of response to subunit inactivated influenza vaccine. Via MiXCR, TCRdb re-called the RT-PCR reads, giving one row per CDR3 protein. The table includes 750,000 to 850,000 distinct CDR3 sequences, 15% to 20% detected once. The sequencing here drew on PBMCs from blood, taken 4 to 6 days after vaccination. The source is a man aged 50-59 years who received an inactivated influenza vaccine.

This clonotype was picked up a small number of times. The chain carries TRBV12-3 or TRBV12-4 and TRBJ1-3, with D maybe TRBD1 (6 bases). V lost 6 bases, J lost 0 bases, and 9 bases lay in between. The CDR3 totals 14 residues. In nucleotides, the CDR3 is TGTGCCAGCAGGGGACATAGCTCTGGAAACACCATATATTTT. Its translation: CASRGHSSGNTIYF.

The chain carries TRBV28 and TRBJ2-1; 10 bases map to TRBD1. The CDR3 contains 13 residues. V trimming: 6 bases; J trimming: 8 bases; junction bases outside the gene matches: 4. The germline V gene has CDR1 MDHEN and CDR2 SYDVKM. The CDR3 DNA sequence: TGTGCCAGCAGCCGGACAGGGGGTTATGAGCAGTTCTTC. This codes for CASSRTGGYEQFF.

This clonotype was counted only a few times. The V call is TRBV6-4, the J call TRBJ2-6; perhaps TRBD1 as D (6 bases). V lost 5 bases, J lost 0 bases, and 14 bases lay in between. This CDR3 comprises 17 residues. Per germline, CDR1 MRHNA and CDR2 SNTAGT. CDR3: CASSLDSPGSGANVLTF. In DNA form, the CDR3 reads TGTGCCAGCAGTCTGGACAGCCCCGGCTCTGGGGCCAACGTCCTGACTTTC.

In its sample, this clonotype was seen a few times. The CDR3 is CASTNGRDAYNEQFF. The CDR3, as DNA: TGTGCCAGCACCAACGGGCGGGACGCCTACAATGAGCAGTTCTTC. The rearrangement uses TRBV6-1 and TRBJ2-1; a weak D match, TRBD2 (6 bases). Germline assignment: CDR1 MNHNS and CDR2 SASEGT. V dropped 7 bases and J dropped 2 bases, with 15 bases sitting between them. This CDR3 is built from 15 residues.

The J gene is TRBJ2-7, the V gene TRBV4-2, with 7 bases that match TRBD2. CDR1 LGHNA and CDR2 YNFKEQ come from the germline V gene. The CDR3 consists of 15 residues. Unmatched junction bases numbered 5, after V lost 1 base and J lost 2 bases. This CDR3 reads CASSQGAGPTYEQYF. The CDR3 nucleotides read TGTGCCAGCAGCCAAGGAGCGGGACCAACCTACGAGCAGTACTTC.

DNA for the CDR3: TGCAGTGCTAAGATTAGCGCAGATACGCAGTATTTT. This sequence encodes CSAKISADTQYF. The chain links TRBV20-1 to TRBJ2-3; D perhaps matches TRBD2 (5 bases). The CDR3 is made up of 12 amino acids. Germline CDR1 and CDR2: DFQATT and SNEGSKA (reference sequence). V dropped 4 bases and J dropped 4 bases, with 9 bases sitting between them.

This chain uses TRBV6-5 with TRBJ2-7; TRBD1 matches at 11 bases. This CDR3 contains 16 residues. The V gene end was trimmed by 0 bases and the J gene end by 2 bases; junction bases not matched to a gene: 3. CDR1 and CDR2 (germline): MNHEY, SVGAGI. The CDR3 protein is CASSYSGTGGTYEQYF. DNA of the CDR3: TGTGCCAGCAGTTACTCTGGGACAGGGGGGACCTACGAGCAGTACTTC.

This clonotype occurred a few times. CDR3 sequence reads: CASSYLTSGAETGELFF. The CDR3, as DNA: TGTGCCAGCAGTTACCTGACTAGCGGGGCCGAGACCGGGGAGCTGTTTTTT. This chain links TRBV12-3 or TRBV12-4 with TRBJ2-2; 11 nucleotides align to TRBD2. The CDR3 has 17 amino acids. V trimming: 4 bases; J trimming: 5 bases; junction bases outside the gene matches: 9.

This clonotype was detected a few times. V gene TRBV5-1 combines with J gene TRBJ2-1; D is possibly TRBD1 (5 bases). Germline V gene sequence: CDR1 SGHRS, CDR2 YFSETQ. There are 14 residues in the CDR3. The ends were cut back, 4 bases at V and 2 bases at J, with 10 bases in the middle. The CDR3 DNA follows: TGCGCCAGCAGCAAGGCAGGGACCTACAATGAGCAGTTCTTC. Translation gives CASSKAGTYNEQFF.

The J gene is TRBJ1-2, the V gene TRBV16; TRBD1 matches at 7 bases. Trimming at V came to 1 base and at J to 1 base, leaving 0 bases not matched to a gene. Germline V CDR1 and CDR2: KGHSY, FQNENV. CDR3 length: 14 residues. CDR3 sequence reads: CASSQWDSNYGYTF. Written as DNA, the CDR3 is TGTGCCAGCAGCCAATGGGACAGTAACTATGGCTACACCTTC.

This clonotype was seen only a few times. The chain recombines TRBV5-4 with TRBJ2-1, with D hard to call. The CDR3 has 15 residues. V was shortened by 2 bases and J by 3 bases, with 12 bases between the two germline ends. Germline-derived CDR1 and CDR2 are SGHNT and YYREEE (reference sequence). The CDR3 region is CASSLTSDLYNEQFF. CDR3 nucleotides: TGTGCCAGCAGCTTAACTTCGGATCTCTACAATGAGCAGTTCTTC.

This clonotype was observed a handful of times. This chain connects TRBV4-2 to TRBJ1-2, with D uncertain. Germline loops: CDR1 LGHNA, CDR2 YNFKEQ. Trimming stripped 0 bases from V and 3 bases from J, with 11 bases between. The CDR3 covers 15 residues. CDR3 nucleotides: TGTGCCAGCAGCCAAGATGGCCAGGTCGACTATGGCTACACCTTC. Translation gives CASSQDGQVDYGYTF.

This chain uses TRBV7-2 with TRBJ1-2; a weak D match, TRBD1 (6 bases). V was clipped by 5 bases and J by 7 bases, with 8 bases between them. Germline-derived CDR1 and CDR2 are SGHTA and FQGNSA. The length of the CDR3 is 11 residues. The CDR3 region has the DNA TGTGCCAGCAGCACAGGGTTTGGCTACACCTTC. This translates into CASSTGFGYTF.

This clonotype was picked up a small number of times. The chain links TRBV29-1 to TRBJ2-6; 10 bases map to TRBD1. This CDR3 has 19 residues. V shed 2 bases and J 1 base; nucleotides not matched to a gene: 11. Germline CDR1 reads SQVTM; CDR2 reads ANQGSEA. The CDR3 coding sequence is TGCAGCGTTGAAAGGTGGACAGGGGGACCTCAATCTGGGGCCAACGTCCTGACTTTC. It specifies CSVERWTGGPQSGANVLTF.

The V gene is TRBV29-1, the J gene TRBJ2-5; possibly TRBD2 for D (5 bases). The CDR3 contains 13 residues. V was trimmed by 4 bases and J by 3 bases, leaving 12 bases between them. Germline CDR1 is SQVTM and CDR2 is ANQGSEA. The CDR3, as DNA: TGCAGCGTTGTAACTAGTGTAAAAGAGACCCAGTACTTC. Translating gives CSVVTSVKETQYF.

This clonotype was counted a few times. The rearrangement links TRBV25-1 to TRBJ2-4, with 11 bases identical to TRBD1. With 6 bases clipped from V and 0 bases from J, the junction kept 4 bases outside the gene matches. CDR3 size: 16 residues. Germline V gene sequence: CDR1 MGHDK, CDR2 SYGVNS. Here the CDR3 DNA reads TGTGCCAGCAGATGGGACAGGGGGAAAGCCAAAAACATTCAGTACTTC. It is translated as CASRWDRGKAKNIQYF.

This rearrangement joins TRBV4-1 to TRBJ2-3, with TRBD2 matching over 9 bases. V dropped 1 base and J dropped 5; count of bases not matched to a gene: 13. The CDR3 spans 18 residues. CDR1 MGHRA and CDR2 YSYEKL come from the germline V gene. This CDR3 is CASSQGFAGGPRGDTQYF. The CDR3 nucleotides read TGCGCCAGCAGCCAAGGCTTCGCGGGGGGGCCCCGCGGAGATACGCAGTATTTT.

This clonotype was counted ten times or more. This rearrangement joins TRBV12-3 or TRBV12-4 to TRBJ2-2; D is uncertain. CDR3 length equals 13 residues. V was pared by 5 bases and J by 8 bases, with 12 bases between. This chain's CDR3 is CASSENYLGELFF. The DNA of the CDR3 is TGTGCCAGCAGTGAGAACTATCTTGGGGAGCTGTTTTTT.

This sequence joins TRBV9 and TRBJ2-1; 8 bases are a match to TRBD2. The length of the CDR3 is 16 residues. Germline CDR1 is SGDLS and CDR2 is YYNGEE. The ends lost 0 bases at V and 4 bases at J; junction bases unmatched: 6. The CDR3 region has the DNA TGTGCCAGCAGCGTAGGGGGACTAGGGGGTTACAATGAGCAGTTCTTC. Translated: CASSVGGLGGYNEQFF.